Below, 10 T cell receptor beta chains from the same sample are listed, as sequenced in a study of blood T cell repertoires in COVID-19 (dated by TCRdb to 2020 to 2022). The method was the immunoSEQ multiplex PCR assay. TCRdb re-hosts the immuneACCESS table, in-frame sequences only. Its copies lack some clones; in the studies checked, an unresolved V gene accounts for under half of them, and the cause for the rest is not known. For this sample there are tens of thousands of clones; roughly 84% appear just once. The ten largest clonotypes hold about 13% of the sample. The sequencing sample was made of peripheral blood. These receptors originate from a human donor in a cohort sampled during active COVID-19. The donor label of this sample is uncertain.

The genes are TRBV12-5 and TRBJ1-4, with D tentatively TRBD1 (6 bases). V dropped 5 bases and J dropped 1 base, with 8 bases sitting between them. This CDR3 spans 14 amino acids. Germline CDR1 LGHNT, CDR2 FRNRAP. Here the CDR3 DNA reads TGTGCTAGTGGTACAGGGTTAACTAATGAAAAACTGTTTTTT. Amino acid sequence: CASGTGLTNEKLFF.

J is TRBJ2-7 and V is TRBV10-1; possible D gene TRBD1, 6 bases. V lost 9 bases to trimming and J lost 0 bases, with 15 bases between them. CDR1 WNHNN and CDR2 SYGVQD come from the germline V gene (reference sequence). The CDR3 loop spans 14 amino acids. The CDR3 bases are TGCGCCAGAATAAACAGGGAGAGCTCCTACGAGCAGTACTTC. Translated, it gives CARINRESSYEQYF.

CDR3 sequence (DNA): TGTGCCAGCAGACCAAAGACAGGGTTAGCTTTCTTT. This gives the protein CASRPKTGLAFF. The chain combines TRBV12-3 or TRBV12-4 with TRBJ1-1, with 7 positions matching TRBD1. V was clipped by 6 bases and J by 10 bases; unmatched bases: 8. CDR3 size: 12 residues.

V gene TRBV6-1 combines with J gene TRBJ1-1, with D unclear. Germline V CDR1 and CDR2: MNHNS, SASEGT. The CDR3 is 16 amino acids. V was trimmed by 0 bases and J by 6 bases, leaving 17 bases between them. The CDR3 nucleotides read TGTGCCAGCAGTGAAGCGCTTTTGAGGTATCGGGCTGAAGCTTTCTTT. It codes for CASSEALLRYRAEAFF.

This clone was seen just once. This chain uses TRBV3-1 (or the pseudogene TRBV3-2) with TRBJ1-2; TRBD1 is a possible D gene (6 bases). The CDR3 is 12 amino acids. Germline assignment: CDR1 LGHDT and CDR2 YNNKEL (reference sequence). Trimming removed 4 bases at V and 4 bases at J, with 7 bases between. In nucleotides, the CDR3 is TGTGCCAGCAGCCCAGGGGCCTATGGCTACACCTTC. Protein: CASSPGAYGYTF.

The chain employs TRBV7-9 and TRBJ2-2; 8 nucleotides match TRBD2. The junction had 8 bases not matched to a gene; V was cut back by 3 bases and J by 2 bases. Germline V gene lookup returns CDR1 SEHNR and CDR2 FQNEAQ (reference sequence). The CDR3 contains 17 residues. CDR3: CASSFSSGTRNTGELFF. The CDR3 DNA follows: TGTGCCAGCAGCTTTTCCTCCGGGACTAGAAACACCGGGGAGCTGTTTTTT.

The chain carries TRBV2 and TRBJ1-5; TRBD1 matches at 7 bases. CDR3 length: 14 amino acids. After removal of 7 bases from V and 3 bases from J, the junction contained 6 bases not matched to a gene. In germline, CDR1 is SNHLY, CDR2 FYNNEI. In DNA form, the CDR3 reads TGTGCCAGCACCGGGACAGCCTCCAATCAGCCCCAGCATTTT. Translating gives CASTGTASNQPQHF. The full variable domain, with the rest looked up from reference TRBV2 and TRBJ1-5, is EPEVTQTPSHQVTQMGQEVILRCVPISNHLYFYWYRQILGQKVEFLVSFYNNEISEKSEIFDDQFSVERPDGSNFTLKIRSTKLEDSAMYFCASTGTASNQPQHFGDGTRLSIL.

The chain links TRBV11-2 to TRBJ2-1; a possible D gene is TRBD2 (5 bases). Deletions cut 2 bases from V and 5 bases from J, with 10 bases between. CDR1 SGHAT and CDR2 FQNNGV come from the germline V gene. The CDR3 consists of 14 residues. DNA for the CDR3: TGTGCCAGCAGCTTATTTGTTAGCGACAATGAGCAGTTCTTC. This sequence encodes CASSLFVSDNEQFF.

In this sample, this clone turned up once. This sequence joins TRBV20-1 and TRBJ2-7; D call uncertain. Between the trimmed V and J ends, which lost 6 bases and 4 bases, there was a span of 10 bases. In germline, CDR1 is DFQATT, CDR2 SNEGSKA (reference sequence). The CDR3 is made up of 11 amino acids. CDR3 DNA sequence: TGCAGTGCCTCGGTGGAGTACGAGCAGTACTTC. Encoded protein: CSASVEYEQYF.

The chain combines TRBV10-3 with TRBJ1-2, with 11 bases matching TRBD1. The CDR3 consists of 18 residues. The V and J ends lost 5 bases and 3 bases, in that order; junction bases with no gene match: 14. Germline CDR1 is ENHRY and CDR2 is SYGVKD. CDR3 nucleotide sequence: TGTGCCATCAGTACGCTTGGGACAGGGGGGCTGGGGGACTATGGCTACACCTTC. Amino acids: CAISTLGTGGLGDYGYTF.